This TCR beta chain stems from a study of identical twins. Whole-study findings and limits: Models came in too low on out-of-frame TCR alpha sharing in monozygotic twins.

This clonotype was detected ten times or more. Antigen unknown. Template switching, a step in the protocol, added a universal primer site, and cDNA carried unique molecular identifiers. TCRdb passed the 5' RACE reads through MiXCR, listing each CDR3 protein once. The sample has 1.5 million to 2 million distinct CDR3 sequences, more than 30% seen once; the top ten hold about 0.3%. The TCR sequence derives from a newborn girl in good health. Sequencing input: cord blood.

The chain's CDR3 is CASSRLSSYNEQFF. The CDR3 bases are TGTGCCAGCAGCCGCTTGAGCTCCTACAATGAGCAGTTCTTC. The chain uses TRBV7-9 and TRBJ2-1; D is ambiguous. Germline CDR1 SEHNR, CDR2 FQNEAQ (reference sequence). The CDR3 covers 14 residues. V dropped 5 bases and J dropped 0 bases, with 8 bases sitting between them.